This TCR beta chain was observed in a study of cytomegalovirus exposure and HLA in healthy donors. On this clone itself: Its specificity is not known.

V was pared by 5 bases and J by 3 bases, with 14 bases between. CDR1 is SEHNR and CDR2 is FQNEAQ in the germline V gene (reference sequence). The CDR3 has 15 residues. PCR amplification relied on 60 Vbeta primers (plus 13 Jbeta primers). The authors' processing: An analysis that came later counted tens of millions of unique TCR beta chains, approximately 10 million shared. The method was immunoSEQ multiplex PCR; TCRdb's version includes in-frame clones alone and lacks a portion of them. V and J calls and clone size are given by that table; D and trimming were obtained from the DNA. The sample contains 170,000 or so clones, 80% of which appear only once. Whole-study results and caveats: Cytomegalovirus status, reportedly, was diagnosed with high specificity and sensitivity by the classifier. The presence/absence work took it that sequencing depth was about the same across donors.

The sequence came from a boy between 10 and 17 years old in good health and CMV-seronegative. Sequencing was performed on PBMCs. The V and J genes are TRBV7-9 and TRBJ2-1; maybe TRBD2 (7 bases). This CDR3 is CASSIDRTSYNEQFF. In DNA form, the CDR3 reads TGTGCCAGCAGCATCGACAGGACTAGCTACAATGAGCAGTTCTTC.